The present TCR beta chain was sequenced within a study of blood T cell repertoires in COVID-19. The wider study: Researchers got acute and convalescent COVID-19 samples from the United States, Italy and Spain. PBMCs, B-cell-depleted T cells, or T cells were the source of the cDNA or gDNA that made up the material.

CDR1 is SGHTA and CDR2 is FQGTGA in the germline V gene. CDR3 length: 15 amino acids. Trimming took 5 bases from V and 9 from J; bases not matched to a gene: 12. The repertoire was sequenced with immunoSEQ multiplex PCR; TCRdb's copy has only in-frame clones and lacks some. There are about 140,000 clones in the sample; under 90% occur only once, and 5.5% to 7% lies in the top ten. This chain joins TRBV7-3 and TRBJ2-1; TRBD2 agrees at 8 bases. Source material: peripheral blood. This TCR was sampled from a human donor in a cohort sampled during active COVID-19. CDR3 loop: CASSTTSAVISEQFF. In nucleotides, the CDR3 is TGTGCCAGCAGCACGACTAGCGCCGTAATCAGTGAGCAGTTCTTC.